Shown below are 20 T cell receptor beta chains from a single sample sequenced in a study of blood T cell repertoires in COVID-19. Profiling relied on immunoSEQ multiplex PCR, and the TCRdb table lists in-frame clones only, not all of them. The table has 150,000 or so clones, just under 85% seen once. Specimen: peripheral blood. Receptor source: a woman older than 75 with acute or convalescent COVID-19.

The chain recombines TRBV6-4 with TRBJ2-7; TRBD2 might be the D (6 bases). CDR1 is MRHNA, CDR2 SNTAGT, per germline. The CDR3 loop spans 17 amino acids. V lost 9 bases and J lost 1, with 25 bases in between. This CDR3 is CASPEEGTAGCSYEQYF. DNA for the CDR3: TGTGCCAGTCCCGAGGAGGGGACGGCAGGGTGTTCCTACGAGCAGTACTTC.

This rearrangement joins TRBV6-1 to TRBJ2-1; TRBD2 matches 9 bases. With 3 bases clipped from V and 9 bases from J, the junction kept 12 bases outside the gene matches. CDR1 is MNHNS, CDR2 SASEGT, per germline. CDR3 length: 16 amino acids. CDR3 loop: CASSERRRGGPSEQFF. In nucleotides, the CDR3 is TGTGCCAGCAGTGAGAGGAGGCGGGGGGGGCCGAGTGAGCAGTTCTTC.

This chain joins TRBV3-1 (or the pseudogene TRBV3-2) and TRBJ2-5; D is undetermined. V was clipped by 6 bases and J by 3 bases, with 14 bases between them. This CDR3 contains 14 residues. CDR1 and CDR2 (germline): LGHDT, YNNKEL (reference sequence). The CDR3 region is CASRHGGGKETQYF. CDR3 nucleotides: TGTGCCAGCAGGCACGGTGGCGGAAAAGAGACCCAGTACTTC.

V usage is TRBV6-5 and J usage is TRBJ1-1, with TRBD1 as a possible D gene (5 bases). Germline V gene sequence: CDR1 MNHEY, CDR2 SVGAGI. V gave up 7 bases and J gave up 5 bases, with 20 bases separating them. The CDR3 contains 15 residues. Here the CDR3 DNA reads TGTGCCAGCAACCCCGGAAGGGGTATGGTGACTGAAGCTTTCTTT. It yields the protein CASNPGRGMVTEAFF.

This chain links TRBV6-6 with TRBJ2-3, with 15 bases fitting TRBD2. This CDR3 comprises 17 residues. Trimming took 5 bases from V and 4 from J; bases not matched to a gene: 7. Germline V lookup: CDR1 MNHNY, CDR2 SVGAGI (reference sequence). This CDR3 reads CASSHQRTSGGADTQYF. CDR3 coding DNA: TGTGCCAGCAGTCACCAGAGGACTAGCGGGGGGGCAGATACGCAGTATTTT.

The chain recombines TRBV7-9 with TRBJ1-2, with 7 nucleotides matching TRBD1. This CDR3 contains 16 residues. The V gene end was trimmed by 1 base and the J gene end by 4 bases; junction bases not matched to a gene: 9. The germline CDR1 and CDR2 sequences are SEHNR and FQNEAQ (reference sequence). The CDR3 coding sequence is TGTGCCAGCAGCTTAGGATCGACAGGGCTGGGCTATGGCTACACCTTC. The encoded protein is CASSLGSTGLGYGYTF.

In its sample, this clone was seen once. The V call is TRBV2, the J call TRBJ2-7; 9 nucleotides agree with TRBD2. Germline V gene data show CDR1 as SNHLY and CDR2 as FYNNEI. V was clipped by 6 bases and J by 1 base; unmatched bases: 7. The CDR3 covers 15 residues. The CDR3 reads CASRELAGESYEQYF. The DNA of the CDR3 is TGTGCCAGCAGGGAATTAGCGGGGGAATCCTACGAGCAGTACTTC.

There are a few counts of this clone. V is TRBV5-5 and J is TRBJ2-7, with 8 bases that match TRBD1. V shed 4 bases, J shed 5 bases, and the junction held 2 bases outside the gene matches. Germline-derived CDR1 and CDR2 are SGHKS and YYEKEE (reference sequence). The CDR3 is 12 amino acids. Written as DNA, the CDR3 is TGTGCCAGCAGCCAGGACAGGGACGAGCAGTACTTC. It specifies CASSQDRDEQYF.

V is TRBV4-1 and J is TRBJ1-2, with D maybe TRBD1 (5 bases). V was clipped by 5 bases and J by 8 bases, with 27 bases between them. This CDR3 contains 17 residues. Germline CDR1 MGHRA, CDR2 YSYEKL. The DNA of the CDR3 is TGCGCCAGCAGCGCAAGTCGGACACATGGATTTCTGCGGGGCTACACCTTC. It encodes CASSASRTHGFLRGYTF.

The rearrangement joins TRBV6-1 to TRBJ2-7; the D is unclear. The CDR3 is 15 residues long. CDR1 is MNHNS, CDR2 SASEGT, per germline. V lost 2 bases, J lost 2 bases, and 13 bases lay in between. The CDR3 here is CASSEYLGRPYEQYF. The CDR3 DNA reads as TGTGCCAGCAGTGAATATTTGGGCCGGCCCTACGAGCAGTACTTC.

J is TRBJ2-4 and V is TRBV4-1; D might be TRBD2 (7 bases). The CDR3 runs 18 residues. Germline V gene data show CDR1 as MGHRA and CDR2 as YSYEKL. The V and J ends lost 1 base and 2 bases respectively, with 18 bases between them. The CDR3 loop is CASSQGFGVGGPKNIQYF. CDR3 coding DNA: TGCGCCAGCAGCCAAGGATTCGGTGTCGGGGGGCCCAAAAACATTCAGTACTTC.

V usage is TRBV9 and J usage is TRBJ2-7; D is possibly TRBD2 (5 bases). This CDR3 region has 15 residues. V was trimmed by 2 bases and J by 7 bases, leaving 19 bases between them. Per the germline V gene, CDR1 is SGDLS and CDR2 is YYNGEE. The CDR3 region is CASSVYGGENGEQYF. The CDR3 bases are TGTGCCAGCAGCGTCTACGGAGGCGAGAATGGAGAGCAGTACTTC.

The CDR3 loop is CASSLNPGTSGDTQYF. In nucleotides, the CDR3 is TGTGCCAGCAGCTTAAACCCTGGGACTAGCGGGGATACGCAGTATTTT. The rearrangement joins TRBV7-3 to TRBJ2-3; 12 nucleotides line up with TRBD2. CDR1 is SGHTA, CDR2 FQGTGA, per germline. V dropped 1 base and J dropped 6; count of bases not matched to a gene: 5. The CDR3 sequence is 16 residues long. The whole variable domain, remainder taken from reference TRBV7-3 and TRBJ2-3, is GAGVSQTPSNKVTEKGKYVELRCDPISGHTALYWYRQSLGQGPEFLIYFQGTGAADDSGLPNDRFFAVRPEGSVSTLKIQRTERGDSAVYLCASSLNPGTSGDTQYFGPGTRLTVL.

In DNA, the CDR3 is TGCGCCAGCAGCTTGGTAGGGGGCGCCGACTATGGCTACACCTTC. Translated, it gives CASSLVGGADYGYTF. The chain is built from TRBV5-1 and TRBJ1-2; TRBD1 agrees at 7 bases. Germline CDR1 is SGHRS and CDR2 is YFSETQ. Trimming cost V 0 bases and J 3 bases; bases outside gene matches: 5. This CDR3 has 15 residues.

This clone was counted between two and nine times. The chain employs TRBV2 and TRBJ2-1, with D possibly being TRBD1 (6 bases). Germline-derived CDR1 and CDR2 are SNHLY and FYNNEI. The CDR3 has 15 residues. V was clipped by 8 bases and J by 6 bases, with 20 bases between them. The CDR3 protein is CASRPNSQGSNEQFF. The CDR3, as DNA: TGTGCCAGCCGCCCGAATAGTCAGGGGAGCAATGAGCAGTTCTTC.

The rearrangement links TRBV19 to TRBJ2-1; D is unclear. This CDR3 has 12 amino acids. The V and J ends lost 5 bases and 9 bases respectively, with 11 bases between them. From germline, CDR1 is LNHDA and CDR2 SQIVND (reference sequence). CDR3 region: CASSERESEQFF. As DNA, the CDR3 is TGTGCCAGTAGTGAGCGTGAGAGTGAGCAGTTCTTC.

The V call is TRBV11-2, the J call TRBJ2-2; no definite D call. The V gene lost 0 bases and the J gene lost 6 bases, with 14 bases spanning the gap. The CDR3 has 16 residues. The V gene's germline CDR1 is SGHAT and CDR2 FQNNGV. DNA for the CDR3: TGTGCCAGCAGCTTAGAGGCGGTATCATTCCCCGGGGAGCTGTTTTTT. Residues: CASSLEAVSFPGELFF.

This chain uses TRBV28 with TRBJ1-2; TRBD1 aligns across 10 bases. CDR3 size: 15 residues. V lost 5 bases to trimming and J lost 6 bases; unmatched junction nucleotides: 9. Germline CDR1 and CDR2: MDHEN and SYDVKM. CDR3 loop: CASSLPSDRGNGYTF. DNA of the CDR3: TGTGCCAGCAGTCTGCCATCGGACAGGGGGAATGGCTACACCTTC.

V and J are TRBV2 and TRBJ1-3, with D possibly matching TRBD1 (5 bases). V gave up 6 bases and J gave up 2 bases, with 5 bases separating them. The CDR3 loop spans 12 amino acids. The germline V gene encodes CDR1 SNHLY and CDR2 FYNNEI. This CDR3 reads CASSRAGNTIYF. The CDR3 DNA is TGTGCCAGCAGCAGGGCTGGAAACACCATATATTTT.

Only one count was recorded for this clone. The chain is built from TRBV3-1 (or the pseudogene TRBV3-2) and TRBJ1-4; D is ambiguous. V lost 3 bases and J 8 bases, leaving 10 bases between the germline ends. CDR1 and CDR2 from the germline V gene are LGHDT and YNNKEL (reference sequence). This CDR3 is 13 amino acids long. CDR3: CASSQAGGEKLFF. As DNA, the CDR3 is TGTGCCAGCAGCCAGGCGGGAGGCGAAAAACTGTTTTTT.